This section outlines one T cell receptor (beta chain) sequence together with its context. The antigen is unknown. Template switching with 5'RACE generated the TCR cDNA and added a universal primer site and UMIs. MiXCR was run by TCRdb on the 5' RACE reads, yielding one entry per CDR3 protein. The sample lists 300,000 to 400,000 distinct CDR3 sequences, around 8.1% occurring once. This sample is drawn from a study of T cells after yellow fever vaccination. Study at large: It was SMART-Seq v4 Ultra Low Input that prepared the fractions with low cell numbers. Broader study findings: Reappearance after the booster was observed for most primary-vaccination clones (about 95% CD4, about 91% CD8).

Per the germline V gene, CDR1 is MGHRA and CDR2 is YSYEKL. The germline V and J ends were trimmed by 3 bases and 6 bases, with 8 bases remaining between them. This CDR3 contains 13 residues. This sequence joins TRBV4-1 and TRBJ2-2; TRBD1 might be the D (5 bases). The sample was PBMCs, taken roughly seven weeks after the first yellow fever vaccination. The receptor comes from a man younger than 35 who received the YFV17D yellow fever vaccine. The CDR3 nucleotides are TGCGCCAGCAGCCACGACAGCCCCGGGGAGCTGTTTTTT. Protein sequence: CASSHDSPGELFF.